Below are 10 T cell receptor beta chains sequenced from a single sample in a study of shared clonotypes between healthy human individuals (dated by TCRdb to about 2020). Receptors were amplified or captured by the immunoSEQ multiplex PCR assay. In TCRdb, the immuneACCESS table is reduced to in-frame sequences with V and J assigned. These tables do not hold every clone; where another copy was compared, an unresolved V gene accounts for under half, and the others remain unexplained. Across this sample there are about 1 million clones, with around 74% seen only once. The ten largest clones represent less than 1.5% of the sample. Sequencing used memory CD4+ T cells sorted from blood. Read against the paper, the sample's cell subset or site label means: CD45RA-negative fraction. Receptors originate from a man aged 18 to 35 in good health.

Only one count was recorded for this clone. The rearrangement uses TRBV2 and TRBJ1-5; D possibly corresponds to TRBD1 (5 bases). The ends were cut back, 3 bases at V and 3 bases at J, with 12 bases in the middle. Per the germline V gene, CDR1 is SNHLY and CDR2 is FYNNEI. The CDR3 has 15 amino acids. CDR3 protein: CASSEGGKNNQPQHF. As DNA, the CDR3 is TGTGCCAGCAGTGAGGGGGGGAAAAACAATCAGCCCCAGCATTTT. The variable domain in full, with the rest retrieved from reference TRBV2 and TRBJ1-5, is EPEVTQTPSHQVTQMGQEVILRCVPISNHLYFYWYRQILGQKVEFLVSFYNNEISEKSEIFDDQFSVERPDGSNFTLKIRSTKLEDSAMYFCASSEGGKNNQPQHFGDGTRLSIL.

Remarks on this clone: Distinct nucleotide sequences in the sample also encode this CDR3. The chain is built from TRBV5-1 and TRBJ2-5; tentative D call: TRBD1 (8 bases). Germline V gene sequence: CDR1 SGHRS, CDR2 YFSETQ. The CDR3 totals 15 residues. V lost 4 bases and J lost 5, with 18 bases in between. The CDR3 loop reads CASSSGTGTGETQYF. The CDR3 nucleotides are TGCGCCAGCAGCAGCGGGACAGGCACTGGGGAGACCCAGTACTTC.

The V call is TRBV7-3, the J call TRBJ1-1; no firm D call. CDR1 SGHTA and CDR2 FQGTGA come from the germline V gene. Trimming shortened V by 5 bases and J by 2 bases, and 9 bases separated the two germline ends. The CDR3 sequence is 13 residues long. CDR3 sequence: CASSPGINTEAFF. For the CDR3, the DNA is TGTGCCAGCAGCCCCGGTATAAACACTGAAGCTTTCTTT.

In its sample, this clone was seen a few times. In the same sample, other DNA sequences code for this CDR3. The chain is built from TRBV11-3 and TRBJ2-5, with D possibly matching TRBD2 (5 bases). The V and J ends lost 1 base and 4 bases respectively, with 7 bases between them. Germline loops: CDR1 SGHNT, CDR2 YENEEA. The CDR3 sequence is 13 residues long. The CDR3: CASSLAGGETQYF. The CDR3, as DNA: TGTGCCAGCAGCTTAGCAGGAGGAGAGACCCAGTACTTC.

The J gene is TRBJ2-3, the V gene TRBV9; either TRBD1 or TRBD2 may fit D (6 bases each). The V and J ends lost 3 bases and 8 bases respectively, with 19 bases between them. CDR3 length: 15 residues. Germline V gene sequence: CDR1 SGDLS, CDR2 YYNGEE. The CDR3 region has the DNA TGTGCCAGCAGCGAACAGGGAGGTCCCGGGAGTACGCAGTATTTT. Its protein is CASSEQGGPGSTQYF.

This clone appeared a few times. CDR3 region: CSVGTGATNQPQHF. CDR3 DNA sequence: TGCAGCGTAGGGACAGGGGCTACAAATCAGCCCCAGCATTTT. This rearrangement joins TRBV29-1 to TRBJ1-5; 10 bases align to TRBD1. Looked up from germline, CDR1 is SQVTM and CDR2 is ANQGSEA. Trimming at V came to 6 bases and at J to 4 bases, leaving 6 bases not matched to a gene. The CDR3 is 14 amino acids.

This rearrangement joins TRBV5-1 to TRBJ2-2; 10 bases map to TRBD2. The CDR3 sequence is 16 residues long. With 4 bases clipped from V and 1 base from J, the junction kept 4 bases outside the gene matches. Germline CDR1 is SGHRS and CDR2 is YFSETQ. This CDR3 reads CASSGGLAENTGELFF. CDR3 nucleotide sequence: TGCGCCAGCAGCGGTGGACTAGCGGAGAACACCGGGGAGCTGTTTTTT.

Concerning this clone itself: The same CDR3 also results from other DNA sequences found in this sample. The J gene is TRBJ1-2, the V gene TRBV18, with 9 bases identical to TRBD1. The CDR3 totals 14 residues. V was clipped by 1 base and J by 8 bases; unmatched bases: 5. Germline CDR1 KGHSH, CDR2 LQKENI. The CDR3 coding sequence is TGTGCCAGCTCACCACTGGGACAGGGAATGGGCTACACCTTC. Translated: CASSPLGQGMGYTF.

The CDR3 bases are TGCGCCAGCAGCTCCGGGACTAGCGGGGATGAGCAGTTCTTC. Protein: CASSSGTSGDEQFF. The rearrangement links TRBV5-1 to TRBJ2-1, with 13 positions matching TRBD2. The CDR3 contains 14 residues. Germline V CDR1 and CDR2: SGHRS, YFSETQ. Trimming removed 3 bases from V and 8 bases from J; junction bases left unmatched: 2.

The rearrangement uses TRBV7-2 and TRBJ2-2; 16 nucleotides align to TRBD2. The ends lost 5 bases at V and 7 bases at J; junction bases unmatched: 4. This CDR3 is 16 amino acids long. From germline, CDR1 is SGHTA and CDR2 FQGNSA. This CDR3 reads CASSPGLAGGLGELFF. The CDR3 nucleotides are TGTGCCAGCAGCCCGGGACTAGCGGGGGGGCTCGGGGAGCTGTTTTTT. Looking up the rest from reference TRBV7-2 and TRBJ2-2 gives the full variable domain: GAGVSQSPSNKVTEKGKDVELRCDPISGHTALYWYRQSLGQGLEFLIYFQGNSAPDKSGLPSDRFSAERTGGSVSTLTIQRTQQEDSAVYLCASSPGLAGGLGELFFGEGSRLTVL.